One and the same sample provided the 27 T cell receptor beta chains below, sequenced in a study of shared clonotypes between healthy human individuals. Assay: immunoSEQ multiplex PCR; the TCRdb copy retains only in-frame clones and omits some. Here the sample spans 800,000 or so clones, approximately 97% being singletons. The naive CD8 subset, CD45RO-negative cells positively selected for CCR7, excluded terminally differentiated effector memory CD45RA+ cells. Sequencing was done on a sample of naive CD8+ T cells sorted from blood. The receptors here all came from a man aged 30-40 years in good health.

This sequence joins TRBV7-8 and TRBJ2-7; TRBD2 aligns across 9 bases. V was pared by 2 bases and J by 5 bases, with 7 bases of the junction left unmatched. CDR3 length equals 15 residues. Looked up from germline, CDR1 is SGHVS and CDR2 is FQNEAQ. The CDR3 here is CASSLQAGGPHEQYF. The DNA for the CDR3 is TGTGCCAGCAGCTTACAAGCGGGAGGCCCCCACGAGCAGTACTTC.

The chain uses TRBV9 and TRBJ1-2, with 9 bases fitting TRBD1. CDR1 and CDR2 (germline): SGDLS, YYNGEE. The CDR3 totals 16 residues. J was trimmed by 3 bases and V by 3 bases; bases with no gene match: 9. CDR3 sequence (DNA): TGTGCCAGCAGCGCGCCGAGACAGGGGGTGTACTATGGCTACACCTTC. Amino acid sequence: CASSAPRQGVYYGYTF.

This sequence joins TRBV28 and TRBJ1-4; D unresolved. Trimming removed 6 bases from V and 6 bases from J, with 17 bases in between. The V gene's germline CDR1 is MDHEN and CDR2 SYDVKM. The CDR3 totals 15 residues. Here the CDR3 reads CASRYYRGRHEKLFF. CDR3 coding DNA: TGTGCCAGCAGGTATTACAGAGGACGCCATGAAAAACTGTTTTTT.

This clone was seen only once. The CDR3 protein is CASSFLSGMQYF. The CDR3 DNA sequence: TGTGCCAGCAGTTTCCTGTCCGGGATGCAGTATTTT. This chain connects TRBV27 to TRBJ2-3; D might be TRBD2 (5 bases). The germline V gene has CDR1 MNHEY and CDR2 SMNVEV (reference sequence). V was pared by 3 bases and J by 11 bases, with 12 bases between. The CDR3 runs 12 residues.

The CDR3 DNA sequence: TGTGCCAGCAGCTACCCCGGGACTTCCCTCGGGGCCTACAATGAGCAGTTCTTC. Residues: CASSYPGTSLGAYNEQFF. The chain carries TRBV13 and TRBJ2-1; tentative D call: TRBD2 (6 bases). Per germline, CDR1 PRHDT and CDR2 FYEKMQ (reference sequence). V lost 4 bases and J 2 bases, leaving 21 bases between the germline ends. This CDR3 region has 18 residues.

The CDR3 DNA follows: TGCAGCGTCCCTTTTGGGGACACCGGGGAGCTGTTTTTT. Translated, it gives CSVPFGDTGELFF. J is TRBJ2-2 and V is TRBV29-1; D is undetermined. The germline V gene has CDR1 SQVTM and CDR2 ANQGSEA. Trimming shortened V by 6 bases and J by 3 bases, and 11 bases separated the two germline ends. The CDR3 spans 13 residues.

The V and J genes are TRBV5-1 and TRBJ2-5; D could derive from TRBD1 or TRBD2 (6 bases each). Germline lookup yields CDR1 SGHRS and CDR2 YFSETQ. This CDR3 region has 16 residues. V shed 0 bases and J shed 5 bases, with 17 bases lying between them. As DNA, the CDR3 is TGCGCCAGCAGCTTGGTTGACGGGGGCGCGAGGGAGACCCAGTACTTC. Protein: CASSLVDGGARETQYF.

The chain combines TRBV9 with TRBJ2-7, with 7 bases lining up with TRBD1. V gave up 4 bases and J gave up 3 bases; unmatched junction bases: 10. The CDR3 is made up of 15 amino acids. CDR1 is SGDLS and CDR2 is YYNGEE in the germline V gene. CDR3 region: CASSPRPQGDYEQYF. In DNA, the CDR3 is TGTGCCAGCAGCCCCCGACCTCAGGGGGACTACGAGCAGTACTTC.

This clone was seen only once. The J gene is TRBJ2-1, the V gene TRBV27, with D unclear. Trimming left V 7 bases short and J 0 bases short, with 7 bases between. Per germline, CDR1 MNHEY and CDR2 SMNVEV (reference sequence). The length of the CDR3 is 13 residues. For the CDR3, the DNA is TGTGCCAGCAAGGGAAGCTCCTACAATGAGCAGTTCTTC. This encodes CASKGSSYNEQFF.

Note on this clone: Different DNA sequences within this sample yield the same CDR3. This rearrangement joins TRBV7-6 to TRBJ1-1, with 7 bases matching TRBD1. V lost 4 bases to trimming and J lost 4 bases; unmatched junction nucleotides: 3. Germline V gives CDR1 SGHVS, CDR2 FNYEAQ. This CDR3 comprises 13 residues. CDR3 DNA sequence: TGTGCCAGCAGCTCGACAGGGAGCACTGAAGCTTTCTTT. It encodes CASSSTGSTEAFF.

This chain uses TRBV6-5 with TRBJ2-7; D unresolved. The germline CDR1 and CDR2 sequences are MNHEY and SVGAGI. V lost 6 bases and J 0 bases, leaving 15 bases between the germline ends. CDR3 length equals 15 residues. The DNA of the CDR3 is TGTGCCAGCAGCGGGTCCGATTTTAGCTCCTACGAGCAGTACTTC. Amino acid sequence: CASSGSDFSSYEQYF.

The J gene is TRBJ2-3, the V gene TRBV27; no clear D. Looked up from germline, CDR1 is MNHEY and CDR2 is SMNVEV (reference sequence). The length of the CDR3 is 14 residues. V was pared by 8 bases and J by 2 bases, with 14 bases between. CDR3 coding DNA: TGTGCCAGCGGAGACCGGGCCTACACAGATACGCAGTATTTT. Amino acids: CASGDRAYTDTQYF.

This sequence joins TRBV11-3 and TRBJ2-7, with a tentative D call TRBD1 (6 bases). Trimming removed 1 base at V and 3 bases at J, with 13 bases between. CDR1 is SGHNT and CDR2 is YENEEA in the germline V gene. CDR3 length: 15 residues. The CDR3 loop is CASSLVAGDNYEQYF. In DNA, the CDR3 is TGTGCCAGCAGCTTAGTTGCAGGGGACAACTACGAGCAGTACTTC. Combining the CDR3 with reference TRBV11-3 and TRBJ2-7 gives the whole variable domain EAGVVQSPRYKIIEKKQPVAFWCNPISGHNTLYWYLQNLGQGPELLIRYENEEAVDDSQLPKDRFSAERLKGVDSTLKIQPAELGDSAVYLCASSLVAGDNYEQYFGPGTRLTVT.

V is TRBV19 and J is TRBJ1-1, with D unclear. The germline gives CDR1 LNHDA, CDR2 SQIVND (reference sequence). This CDR3 comprises 15 residues. V was pared by 1 base and J by 4 bases, with 13 bases between. The CDR3, as DNA: TGTGCCAGTAGTATAGGGTTCGCCTCGGGCACTGAAGCTTTCTTT. It is translated as CASSIGFASGTEAFF.

A single count supports this clone. This chain connects TRBV6-5 to TRBJ1-2; 9 bases are shared with TRBD1. V was pared by 5 bases and J by 4 bases, with 8 bases of the junction left unmatched. Germline V lookup: CDR1 MNHEY, CDR2 SVGAGI. The CDR3 has 15 amino acids. CDR3 DNA sequence: TGTGCCAGCAGTATTTGGACAGGGGCGACCTATGGCTACACCTTC. Its translation is CASSIWTGATYGYTF.

The chain couples TRBV6-1 to TRBJ1-5, with a weak D call TRBD1 (6 bases). Trimming pared 7 bases from V and 9 bases from J, leaving 19 bases between. From germline, CDR1 is MNHNS and CDR2 SASEGT. The CDR3 loop spans 14 amino acids. Here the CDR3 DNA reads TGTGCCAGCACCCAAGGGGGGAGTAGGTGGCCCCAGCATTTT. This translates into CASTQGGSRWPQHF.

This chain connects TRBV5-1 to TRBJ1-3, with TRBD1 matching over 9 bases. The germline gives CDR1 SGHRS, CDR2 YFSETQ. Trimming cost V 4 bases and J 8 bases; bases outside gene matches: 7. The CDR3 loop spans 14 amino acids. The CDR3 is CASSPGTGLDTIYF. The CDR3, as DNA: TGCGCCAGCAGCCCCGGGACAGGGTTGGACACCATATATTTT.

CDR3: CASSLADFYFSVDTQYF. For the CDR3, the DNA is TGTGCCAGCAGCTTAGCGGATTTCTACTTTAGCGTAGATACGCAGTATTTT. V usage is TRBV7-8 and J usage is TRBJ2-3; D is possibly TRBD2 (5 bases). CDR1 and CDR2 (germline): SGHVS, FQNEAQ. The ends were cut back, 0 bases at V and 5 bases at J, with 18 bases in the middle. There are 17 residues in the CDR3.

This clone has only one observation. Other DNA sequences of this sample code for an identical CDR3. The CDR3 loop is CASSLEGSGANVLTF. The CDR3 nucleotides read TGTGCCAGCAGCTTGGAGGGGTCTGGGGCCAACGTCCTGACTTTC. V usage is TRBV5-4 and J usage is TRBJ2-6; D perhaps matches TRBD1 (5 bases). With 0 bases removed from V and 1 base from J, the gap between germline ends came to 5 bases. Germline loops: CDR1 SGHNT, CDR2 YYREEE (reference sequence). The CDR3 is 15 residues long. The full variable domain, rest sourced from reference TRBV5-4 and TRBJ2-6, is ETGVTQSPTHLIKTRGQQVTLRCSSQSGHNTVSWYQQALGQGPQFIFQYYREEENGRGNFPPRFSGLQFPNYSSELNVNALELDDSALYLCASSLEGSGANVLTFGAGSRLTVL.

The rearrangement links TRBV9 to TRBJ2-3; 9 bases map to TRBD1. The CDR3 covers 15 residues. The germline V gene encodes CDR1 SGDLS and CDR2 YYNGEE. Germline trimming cut 5 bases from V and 0 bases from J; bases unmatched to any gene: 4. The CDR3 loop is CASRVGQGSTDTQYF. CDR3 sequence (DNA): TGTGCCAGCAGGGTCGGACAGGGGAGCACAGATACGCAGTATTTT.

The rearrangement links TRBV7-8 to TRBJ2-3; 9 bases are a match to TRBD2. CDR3 length: 18 residues. Germline V gene data show CDR1 as SGHVS and CDR2 as FQNEAQ. J gave up 4 bases and V 4 bases, and 15 bases lay outside the gene matches. The CDR3: CASSSVPILAGAPDTQYF. The CDR3, as DNA: TGTGCCAGCAGCTCTGTCCCCATTTTAGCGGGAGCCCCAGATACGCAGTATTTT.

The chain is built from TRBV5-4 and TRBJ2-4; the D is unclear. The CDR3 contains 13 residues. Germline V gene lookup returns CDR1 SGHNT and CDR2 YYREEE (reference sequence). Trimming stripped 0 bases from V and 7 bases from J, with 8 bases between. DNA for the CDR3: TGTGCCAGCAGCTTGGGATCGAATAACATTCAGTACTTC. It yields the protein CASSLGSNNIQYF.

The rearrangement joins TRBV7-9 to TRBJ2-7; D is ambiguous. V was shortened by 5 bases and J by 3 bases, with 11 bases between the two germline ends. The CDR3 contains 13 residues. In germline, CDR1 is SEHNR, CDR2 FQNEAQ (reference sequence). The CDR3 region is CASSPRPSYEQYF. CDR3 in DNA: TGTGCCAGCAGCCCCCGCCCGAGCTACGAGCAGTACTTC. The whole variable domain, filled in from reference TRBV7-9 and TRBJ2-7, reads DTGVSQNPRHKITKRGQNVTFRCDPISEHNRLYWYRQTLGQGPEFLTYFQNEAQLEKSRLLSDRFSAERPKGSFSTLEIQRTEQGDSAMYLCASSPRPSYEQYFGPGTRLTVT.

This chain joins TRBV13 and TRBJ2-3; 7 bases fit TRBD1. The CDR3 spans 15 residues. The V gene's germline CDR1 is PRHDT and CDR2 FYEKMQ (reference sequence). Unmatched junction bases numbered 6, after V lost 4 bases and J lost 2 bases. For the CDR3, the DNA is TGTGCCAGCAGCTCCCGGGACAGCTACACAGATACGCAGTATTTT. Amino acid sequence: CASSSRDSYTDTQYF. Looking up the rest from reference TRBV13 and TRBJ2-3 gives the full variable domain: AAGVIQSPRHLIKEKRETATLKCYPIPRHDTVYWYQQGPGQDPQFLISFYEKMQSDKGSIPDRFSAQQFSDYHSELNMSSLELGDSALYFCASSSRDSYTDTQYFGPGTRLTVL.

The genes are TRBV5-4 and TRBJ2-2; D is possibly TRBD2 (6 bases). The CDR3 loop spans 13 amino acids. V gave up 5 bases and J gave up 5 bases, with 10 bases separating them. Germline CDR1 reads SGHNT; CDR2 reads YYREEE (reference sequence). CDR3: CASSFGGTGELFF. CDR3 in DNA: TGTGCCAGCAGTTTTGGGGGGACCGGGGAGCTGTTTTTT.

The chain employs TRBV19 and TRBJ2-7; TRBD1 aligns across 7 bases. The CDR3 length is 14 residues. The germline V gene encodes CDR1 LNHDA and CDR2 SQIVND (reference sequence). Unmatched junction bases numbered 2, after V lost 3 bases and J lost 0 bases. The CDR3, as DNA: TGTGCCAGTAGTATGTGGACAGGCTCCTACGAGCAGTACTTC. It yields the protein CASSMWTGSYEQYF. The whole variable domain, filled in from reference TRBV19 and TRBJ2-7, reads DGGITQSPKYLFRKEGQNVTLSCEQNLNHDAMYWYRQDPGQGLRLIYYSQIVNDFQKGDIAEGYSVSREKKESFPLTVTSAQKNPTAFYLCASSMWTGSYEQYFGPGTRLTVT.

V usage is TRBV11-2 and J usage is TRBJ2-3; D could derive from TRBD1 or TRBD2 (5 bases each). V was shortened by 5 bases and J by 3 bases, with 24 bases between the two germline ends. Germline V gives CDR1 SGHAT, CDR2 FQNNGV. CDR3 length: 18 amino acids. DNA of the CDR3: TGTGCCAGCAGCCCAAGTCCCGGGACCAACCCTAATACAGATACGCAGTATTTT. Translated: CASSPSPGTNPNTDTQYF. The whole variable domain, remainder taken from reference TRBV11-2 and TRBJ2-3, is EAGVAQSPRYKIIEKRQSVAFWCNPISGHATLYWYQQILGQGPKLLIQFQNNGVVDDSQLPKDRFSAERLKGVDSTLKIQPAKLEDSAVYLCASSPSPGTNPNTDTQYFGPGTRLTVL.